This TCR beta chain emerged from a study of shared clonotypes between healthy human individuals. TCRdb's table, derived via immunoSEQ multiplex PCR, lists solely in-frame clones and lacks some. This sample carries 850,000 to 1,200,000 clones, about 74% of them seen once, and the ten largest clones take about 1.5%. Trimming removed 6 bases at V and 1 base at J, with 19 bases between. Germline loops: CDR1 LGHNT, CDR2 FRNRAP. The CDR3 is made up of 16 amino acids. Material for sequencing was memory CD4+ T cells sorted from blood. Subset reported: CD45RA-negative fraction. This rearrangement joins TRBV12-5 to TRBJ2-7; no clear D. The clonotype was recovered from a man aged 18-30 years in good health. CDR3 loop: CASGLTLDMRSYEQYF. The CDR3 DNA reads TGTGCTAGTGGCCTTACCCTTGACATGAGGTCCTACGAGCAGTACTTC.